Listed here are 26 T cell receptor beta chains from one sample, sequenced in a study of blood T cell repertoires in COVID-19. The repertoire was sequenced with immunoSEQ multiplex PCR; TCRdb's copy has only in-frame clones and lacks some. The table includes roughly 200,000 clones, 75% to 85% detected once. Sequenced sample: PBMCs or T cells enriched from blood (not recorded which). These receptors were collected from a man aged 40-49 years who had recovered from COVID-19.

This chain links TRBV5-4 with TRBJ1-1; 8 bases are shared with TRBD1. The junction had 9 bases not matched to a gene; V was cut back by 4 bases and J by 1 base. Germline values: CDR1 SGHNT, CDR2 YYREEE (reference sequence). This CDR3 has 16 amino acids. Here the CDR3 reads CASSRTGTGGNTEAFF. As DNA, the CDR3 is TGTGCCAGCAGCCGGACAGGGACGGGGGGGAACACTGAAGCTTTCTTT.

The V call is TRBV15, the J call TRBJ2-1, with TRBD1 as a possible D gene (6 bases). The CDR3 is 15 amino acids. Trimming shortened V by 0 bases and J by 5 bases, and 11 bases separated the two germline ends. Germline CDR1 is LNHNV and CDR2 is YYDKDF (reference sequence). The CDR3, as DNA: TGTGCCACCAGCAGAGAGGACGAGGGGGACAATGAGCAGTTCTTC. It codes for CATSREDEGDNEQFF.

The rearrangement joins TRBV19 to TRBJ1-5; 7 nucleotides agree with TRBD1. The germline gives CDR1 LNHDA, CDR2 SQIVND (reference sequence). J gave up 5 bases and V 3 bases, and 10 bases lay outside the gene matches. This CDR3 is built from 16 residues. The CDR3 DNA reads TGTGCCAGTAGTATGGGGTTCCGGGACAGCCATCAGCCCCAGCATTTT. Its protein is CASSMGFRDSHQPQHF.

This clone was observed many times. V is TRBV5-1 and J is TRBJ1-1; D gene ambiguous. The length of the CDR3 is 13 residues. Per the germline V gene, CDR1 is SGHRS and CDR2 is YFSETQ. The V end lost 4 bases, the J end lost 3 bases, and 10 bases lay between the germline ends. CDR3 region: CASSPERDTEAFF. Written as DNA, the CDR3 is TGCGCCAGCAGCCCTGAACGGGACACTGAAGCTTTCTTT.

This chain connects TRBV23-1 to TRBJ2-5, with TRBD1 matching 7 bases. TRBV23-1 is reported as an ORF; its role is uncertain. The CDR3 consists of 17 residues. The junction had 13 bases not matched to a gene; V was cut back by 1 base and J by 5 bases. CDR3 protein: CASSQFLAKQGMETQYF. In DNA, the CDR3 is TGCGCCAGCAGTCAATTCTTGGCGAAACAGGGGATGGAGACCCAGTACTTC.

The gene calls are TRBV29-1 and TRBJ2-4; tentative D call: TRBD2 (6 bases). This CDR3 region has 15 residues. In germline, CDR1 is SQVTM, CDR2 ANQGSEA. Trimming took 8 bases from V and 1 from J, leaving 18 bases between them. The CDR3, as DNA: TGCAGCACCTATAGTCCGGGAGAGGCCAAAAACATTCAGTACTTC. It codes for CSTYSPGEAKNIQYF.

This chain links TRBV15 with TRBJ2-3; D is ambiguous. This CDR3 has 12 amino acids. Trimming took 4 bases from V and 4 from J, leaving 6 bases between them. Germline assignment: CDR1 LNHNV and CDR2 YYDKDF (reference sequence). This CDR3 reads CATSISSDTQYF. DNA for the CDR3: TGTGCCACCAGCATTTCCTCAGATACGCAGTATTTT.

This clone appeared a single time. The rearrangement links TRBV7-9 to TRBJ2-2; 13 bases align to TRBD2. V shed 5 bases, J shed 7 bases, and the junction held 7 bases outside the gene matches. The CDR3 consists of 16 residues. Germline CDR1 and CDR2: SEHNR and FQNEAQ (reference sequence). As DNA, the CDR3 is TGTGCCAGCAGCCTTACTAGCGGGAGGGCCATCGGGGAGCTGTTTTTT. Translation gives CASSLTSGRAIGELFF.

The chain employs TRBV4-1 and TRBJ2-1; 8 nucleotides agree with TRBD2. Germline-derived CDR1 and CDR2 are MGHRA and YSYEKL. V lost 1 base, J lost 1 base, and 3 bases stayed unmatched. The CDR3 is made up of 16 amino acids. The CDR3 sequence: CASSQGPSGSYNEQFF. DNA of the CDR3: TGCGCCAGCAGCCAAGGCCCTAGCGGGTCCTACAATGAGCAGTTCTTC.

The chain links TRBV5-1 to TRBJ1-6, with D possibly being TRBD1 (6 bases). The CDR3 has 16 residues. V was pared by 4 bases and J by 6 bases, with 17 bases between. From germline, CDR1 is SGHRS and CDR2 YFSETQ. For the CDR3, the DNA is TGCGCCAGCAGCCGACAGGTCGGAACGGTTAATTCACCCCTCCACTTT. Protein sequence: CASSRQVGTVNSPLHF.

The chain carries TRBV7-2 and TRBJ2-4; D may be TRBD2 (6 bases). The CDR3 is 13 amino acids. Germline V gene data show CDR1 as SGHTA and CDR2 as FQGNSA. V lost 7 bases, J lost 4 bases, and 11 bases lay in between. The CDR3 DNA reads as TGTGCCAGCACCTTGGGGGGAAAAAACATTCAGTACTTC. Protein: CASTLGGKNIQYF.

V and J are TRBV4-1 and TRBJ1-5, with D unclear. V was clipped by 1 base and J by 6 bases, with 19 bases between them. Germline values: CDR1 MGHRA, CDR2 YSYEKL. This CDR3 contains 17 residues. CDR3 amino acids: CASSQGSGSTVRQPQHF. CDR3 nucleotide sequence: TGCGCCAGCAGCCAAGGGAGCGGCTCTACGGTTCGTCAGCCCCAGCATTTT.

The gene calls are TRBV10-1 and TRBJ2-5; D may be TRBD1 (5 bases). Deletions cut 3 bases from V and 6 bases from J, with 8 bases between. Per germline, CDR1 WNHNN and CDR2 SYGVQD (reference sequence). The CDR3 has 12 amino acids. CDR3 nucleotides: TGCGCCAGCAGTGACCAGGGAAAGACCCAGTACTTC. Translating gives CASSDQGKTQYF.

The J gene is TRBJ1-1, the V gene TRBV30; D is uncertain. Trimming removed 2 bases at V and 0 bases at J, with 10 bases between. The CDR3 runs 14 residues. Germline V gene data show CDR1 as GTSNPN and CDR2 as SVGIG (reference sequence). The CDR3 bases are TGTGCCTGGAGTTCTTGGGCCATGAACACTGAAGCTTTCTTT. This gives the protein CAWSSWAMNTEAFF.

This clone is a singleton in its sample. This chain links TRBV2 with TRBJ2-7, with 11 bases matching TRBD2. CDR1 and CDR2 from the germline V gene are SNHLY and FYNNEI. The CDR3 consists of 16 residues. V trimming: 10 bases; J trimming: 0 bases; junction bases outside the gene matches: 11. CDR3 protein: CAIRGTSGKGSYEQYV. The CDR3 DNA is TGTGCCATCCGGGGGACTAGCGGAAAGGGCTCCTACGAGCAGTACGTC.

The chain links TRBV7-3 to TRBJ2-3; a weak D match, TRBD2 (5 bases). Trimming removed 1 base from V and 9 bases from J, with 17 bases in between. The CDR3 is made up of 15 amino acids. CDR1 and CDR2 (germline): SGHTA, FQGTGA. This chain's CDR3 is CASSLRRAGEKTQYF. CDR3 sequence (DNA): TGTGCCAGCAGCTTAAGGCGGGCCGGGGAAAAAACGCAGTATTTT. The full variable domain, rest sourced from reference TRBV7-3 and TRBJ2-3, is GAGVSQTPSNKVTEKGKYVELRCDPISGHTALYWYRQSLGQGPEFLIYFQGTGAADDSGLPNDRFFAVRPEGSVSTLKIQRTERGDSAVYLCASSLRRAGEKTQYFGPGTRLTVL.

The rearrangement joins TRBV6-5 to TRBJ1-3; no reliable D call. Trimming left V 2 bases short and J 0 bases short, with 8 bases between. The CDR3 length is 15 residues. Germline CDR1 reads MNHEY; CDR2 reads SVGAGI. CDR3 DNA sequence: TGTGCCAGCAGTTACATCGCTAACTCTGGAAACACCATATATTTT. Translating it yields CASSYIANSGNTIYF.

The chain joins TRBV5-1 to TRBJ1-4; 10 positions match TRBD1. V dropped 2 bases and J dropped 3; count of bases not matched to a gene: 4. CDR1 SGHRS and CDR2 YFSETQ come from the germline V gene. CDR3 size: 16 residues. The CDR3 protein is CASSLGTGEANEKLFF. CDR3 sequence (DNA): TGCGCCAGCAGCTTAGGGACAGGGGAAGCTAATGAAAAACTGTTTTTT.

The chain links TRBV7-8 to TRBJ2-1; D remains ambiguous. Trimming cost V 8 bases and J 0 bases, with 17 bases left between them. The CDR3 extends over 16 amino acids. Germline V CDR1 and CDR2: SGHVS, FQNEAQ. The CDR3 loop is CASANTERSSYNEQFF. CDR3 coding DNA: TGTGCCAGCGCGAACACGGAGAGGAGCTCCTACAATGAGCAGTTCTTC.

The chain couples TRBV5-1 to TRBJ1-1; 8 bases line up with TRBD1. V lost 4 bases to trimming and J lost 4 bases; unmatched junction nucleotides: 6. CDR3 size: 14 residues. CDR1 is SGHRS and CDR2 is YFSETQ in the germline V gene. CDR3 sequence reads: CASSSNTGGTEAFF. CDR3 in DNA: TGCGCCAGCAGCAGCAACACAGGGGGCACTGAAGCTTTCTTT.

The gene calls are TRBV30 and TRBJ1-2; the D is unclear. CDR3 length: 14 amino acids. CDR1 and CDR2 from the germline V gene are GTSNPN and SVGIG (reference sequence). Deletions cut 5 bases from V and 5 bases from J, with 18 bases between. This CDR3 is CAWHLTKPLYGYTF. As DNA, the CDR3 is TGTGCCTGGCATCTCACCAAGCCCTTATATGGCTACACCTTC.

The chain is built from TRBV5-1 and TRBJ2-7; 16 bases are shared with TRBD2. CDR1 is SGHRS, CDR2 YFSETQ, per germline. With 3 bases clipped from V and 4 bases from J, the junction kept 7 bases outside the gene matches. The CDR3 totals 17 residues. The chain's CDR3 is CASSWGLAGGPQYEQYF. The CDR3 bases are TGCGCCAGCAGCTGGGGACTAGCGGGAGGGCCACAGTACGAGCAGTACTTC.

This clone appeared a single time. CDR3 sequence reads: CATSDFTGFHTEAFF. DNA for the CDR3: TGTGCCACCAGTGATTTTACCGGGTTCCACACTGAAGCTTTCTTT. The chain has TRBV24-1 and TRBJ1-1; no definite D call. V was trimmed by 1 base and J by 3 bases, leaving 11 bases between them. CDR3 length equals 15 residues. From germline, CDR1 is KGHDR and CDR2 SFDVKD.

The rearrangement links TRBV5-1 to TRBJ2-1; a weak D match, TRBD1 (5 bases). This CDR3 contains 14 residues. Germline values: CDR1 SGHRS, CDR2 YFSETQ. Between the trimmed V and J ends, which lost 0 bases and 10 bases, there was a span of 14 bases. The CDR3 sequence: CASSLGGPGNEQFF. The CDR3 nucleotides are TGCGCCAGCAGCTTGGGGGGCCCGGGCAACGAGCAGTTCTTC.

This chain connects TRBV30 to TRBJ1-5; 7 bases map to TRBD1. Germline-derived CDR1 and CDR2 are GTSNPN and SVGIG (reference sequence). This CDR3 comprises 13 residues. After removal of 0 bases from V and 9 bases from J, the junction contained 5 bases not matched to a gene. The CDR3 loop is CAWSVGGASPQHF. In DNA form, the CDR3 reads TGTGCCTGGAGTGTAGGGGGCGCTTCGCCCCAGCATTTT.

This clone has just a few counts. The chain has TRBV5-1 and TRBJ1-3; D unclear. V lost 1 base and J 2 bases, leaving 10 bases between the germline ends. The length of the CDR3 is 15 residues. Germline CDR1 and CDR2: SGHRS and YFSETQ. CDR3 loop: CASSLSIPTGNTIYF. The CDR3 DNA reads as TGCGCCAGCAGCTTGTCTATTCCGACTGGAAACACCATATATTTT. Variable domain in full (rest from reference TRBV5-1 and TRBJ1-3): KAGVTQTPRYLIKTRGQQVTLSCSPISGHRSVSWYQQTPGQGLQFLFEYFSETQRNKGNFPGRFSGRQFSNSRSEMNVSTLELGDSALYLCASSLSIPTGNTIYFGEGSWLTVV.